A selection of T cell receptor beta chains follows, all from one sample in a study of CXCR3-negative and CXCR3-positive naive CD8 T cells. Reanalyzing the 5' RACE reads, TCRdb keeps one entry per CDR3 protein, without DNA. This table lists about 130,000 distinct CDR3 sequences. The sequencing input was naive CXCR3- CD8+ T cells from blood. The receptors come from a human donor in good health. Some clones in this sample may be carry-over from other donors' samples. Each CDR3 is given with its conserved first and last residue.

V gene	J gene	CDR3 protein
TRBV7-9	TRBJ2-7	CASSPTSGANEQYF
TRBV7-9	TRBJ2-7	CASSLEDRDHEQYF
TRBV7-2	TRBJ2-3	CASSPWGRGSTDTQYF
TRBV28	TRBJ2-3	CASSEGLAGGPDTQYF
TRBV7-2	TRBJ1-1	CASSATGGLTEAFF
TRBV14	TRBJ2-7	CASSQEWGGRADEQYF
TRBV7-6	TRBJ2-2	CASSPTGFSPTGELFF
TRBV10-2	TRBJ2-7	CASRASGLTYEQYF
TRBV27	TRBJ2-1	CASSLGRNNEQFF
TRBV11-2	TRBJ2-7	CASSLAGTNYEQYF
TRBV6-2/TRBV6-3	TRBJ2-2	CASRATETGELFF
TRBV12-3/TRBV12-4	TRBJ2-7	CASSFEGSYEQYF
TRBV7-8	TRBJ2-3	CASSLHQGLRGTDTQYF
TRBV12-3/TRBV12-4	TRBJ2-7	CASSLRAGGAYEQYF
TRBV5-1	TRBJ2-5	CASNFPGRQEETQYF
TRBV5-6	TRBJ2-7	CASSSSGPLAYEQYF
TRBV7-9	TRBJ2-1	CASRLEWGGSRYNEQFF
TRBV12-3/TRBV12-4	TRBJ2-7	CASGTGSLGEQYF
TRBV7-3	TRBJ1-1	CASSPRTGMNTEAFF
TRBV2	TRBJ2-5	CASGQGAAGQETQYF
TRBV7-9	TRBJ1-5	CASSATGVGQPQHF
TRBV5-5	TRBJ2-7	CASSTTSGSAYEQYF
TRBV12-3/TRBV12-4	TRBJ2-1	CASSSAAGAYNEQFF
TRBV5-6	TRBJ2-2	CASSFGLAANTGELFF
TRBV20-1	TRBJ1-5	CSASWDEANQPQHF
TRBV5-1	TRBJ2-7	CASRLAGDYEQYF
TRBV4-1	TRBJ2-6	CASSLGTGASGANVLTF
TRBV5-1	TRBJ2-1	CASSLGGGQGNPYNEQFF
TRBV3-1	TRBJ2-3	CASSLYPGGDTQYF
TRBV7-6	TRBJ2-7	CASSSWTYEQYF
TRBV11-2	TRBJ2-7	CASSFPGTSGGAYEQYF
TRBV12-3/TRBV12-4	TRBJ2-1	CASSLTISSYNEQFF
TRBV2	TRBJ2-1	CASTGTSGGPIQFF
TRBV7-8	TRBJ2-1	CASSLDNEQFF
TRBV9	TRBJ1-4	CASSVAPEGYNEKLFF
TRBV27	TRBJ2-5	CASSSSGLTWETQYF
TRBV3-1	TRBJ2-3	CASSQLSEGTDTQYF
TRBV28	TRBJ2-4	CASSHRTSGAKNIQYF
TRBV15	TRBJ1-3	CATSSRRGPGSGNTIYF
TRBV15	TRBJ2-7	CATSRDPNEQYF
TRBV13	TRBJ1-2	CASSLKSDRAGGYTF
TRBV21-1	TRBJ2-1	CASSIRPKGDRGANEQFF
TRBV7-8	TRBJ2-7	CASREGGKYEQYF
TRBV12-3/TRBV12-4	TRBJ2-2	CASSSRLAGGTGELFF
TRBV4-3	TRBJ2-7	CASSHSGGAHEQYF
TRBV13	TRBJ1-5	CASSLGNQPQHF
TRBV20-1	TRBJ2-1	CSARDLRLAGVSYNEQFF
TRBV11-2	TRBJ2-6	CASSTPSGTGGTSTGANVLTF
TRBV29-1	TRBJ1-1	CSAEPDTEAFF
TRBV15	TRBJ2-3	CATSRELKEIDTQYF
TRBV18	TRBJ1-5	CASSPTPDSNQPQHF
TRBV19	TRBJ2-7	CASSSDRVLMYEQYF
TRBV5-1	TRBJ1-1	CASSFGTEAFF
TRBV3-1	TRBJ2-2	CASSQVVTGELFF
TRBV5-1	TRBJ2-5	CASSLSGAGGPLSETQYF
TRBV15	TRBJ1-6	CATSADNSPLHF